The 26 T cell receptor beta chains presented below share a single source sample, sequenced in a study of cytomegalovirus exposure and HLA in healthy donors. 13 Jbeta primers and 60 Vbeta primers were used for the PCR. Produced via immunoSEQ multiplex PCR; TCRdb's table is partial and in-frame only. Of some 200,000 clones listed, 81% were seen once; the top ten hold 3% to 4%. Sequenced input: PBMCs. The origin of the receptors is a man aged 45 to 65 in good health and CMV-seronegative.

This clone has only one observation. The V and J genes are TRBV6-5 and TRBJ1-5; TRBD1 aligns across 11 bases. After removal of 5 bases from V and 7 bases from J, the junction contained 7 bases not matched to a gene. There are 15 residues in the CDR3. Germline V gives CDR1 MNHEY, CDR2 SVGAGI. The CDR3: CASSVSGTGGQPQHF. In DNA form, the CDR3 reads TGTGCCAGCAGTGTCTCCGGGACAGGGGGACAGCCCCAGCATTTT.

This rearrangement joins TRBV9 to TRBJ1-2; D is perhaps TRBD1 (6 bases). CDR3 length equals 13 residues. The germline V gene has CDR1 SGDLS and CDR2 YYNGEE. V was cut by 4 bases and J by 5 bases, with 12 bases left in between. CDR3 in amino acids: CASSTIQGYGYTF. The CDR3, as DNA: TGTGCCAGCAGCACGATCCAGGGGTATGGCTACACCTTC.

The sample holds a few counts of this clone. The chain carries TRBV2 and TRBJ1-2; no clear D gene. Trimming took 8 bases from V and 2 from J, leaving 18 bases between them. Germline lookup yields CDR1 SNHLY and CDR2 FYNNEI. CDR3 size: 15 residues. DNA for the CDR3: TGTGCCAGCGTTTTGCAAGTCAATCAGAACTATGGCTACACCTTC. Translated, it gives CASVLQVNQNYGYTF.

The chain is built from TRBV11-2 and TRBJ2-1; TRBD1 matches 12 bases. The CDR3 sequence is 14 residues long. J lost 10 bases, V lost 5 bases, and 6 bases had no gene match. Germline CDR1 reads SGHAT; CDR2 reads FQNNGV. The CDR3 bases are TGTGCCAGCAGCCCCGGGACAGGGGGCCGCGAGCAGTTCTTC. Encoded protein: CASSPGTGGREQFF.

The chain recombines TRBV18 with TRBJ1-4; maybe TRBD1 (5 bases). V was pared by 2 bases and J by 8 bases, with 15 bases between. CDR1 is KGHSH, CDR2 LQKENI, per germline. The CDR3 contains 15 residues. The CDR3 spells CASSPGAPPVEKLFF. DNA of the CDR3: TGTGCCAGCTCACCAGGGGCACCCCCGGTGGAAAAACTGTTTTTT.

This clone was counted a single time. The chain recombines TRBV6-5 with TRBJ1-5; D is uncertain. Germline V CDR1 and CDR2: MNHEY, SVGAGI. There are 15 residues in the CDR3. Trimming removed 5 bases from V and 0 bases from J, with 11 bases in between. The CDR3 DNA is TGTGCCAGCAGTCCCTCTTTTAGTAGCAATCAGCCCCAGCATTTT. Its translation: CASSPSFSSNQPQHF.

The chain uses TRBV4-1 and TRBJ2-1; 8 nucleotides align to TRBD2. Trimming cost V 1 base and J 8 bases; bases outside gene matches: 4. This CDR3 comprises 14 residues. CDR1 is MGHRA, CDR2 YSYEKL, per germline. CDR3 bases: TGCGCCAGCAGCCAAGGCGGGGGGTCGTATGAGCAGTTCTTC. It yields the protein CASSQGGGSYEQFF.

This clone was recorded only once. The chain couples TRBV5-1 to TRBJ2-1; a possible D gene is TRBD1 (5 bases). The V and J ends lost 8 bases and 5 bases respectively, with 8 bases between them. This CDR3 contains 11 residues. The V gene's germline CDR1 is SGHRS and CDR2 YFSETQ. For the CDR3, the DNA is TGCGCCAGTCAGGGTAACAATGAGCAGTTCTTC. Encoded protein: CASQGNNEQFF.

This clone has a single count. J is TRBJ2-7 and V is TRBV11-2; 8 bases map to TRBD1. This CDR3 contains 13 residues. The V gene's germline CDR1 is SGHAT and CDR2 FQNNGV. The J segment lost 3 bases and the V segment lost 5 bases, leaving 3 bases of the junction unmatched. The CDR3 bases are TGTGCCAGCAGCCCAGGGGGCTTCTACGAGCAGTACTTC. Amino acid sequence: CASSPGGFYEQYF.

The chain recombines TRBV7-2 with TRBJ1-1; D possibly corresponds to TRBD1 (6 bases). The germline CDR1 and CDR2 sequences are SGHTA and FQGNSA. CDR3 length equals 15 residues. V was pared by 4 bases and J by 2 bases, with 14 bases between. The CDR3 is CASSSVRGANTEAFF. In DNA, the CDR3 is TGTGCCAGCAGCTCCGTTCGGGGGGCTAACACTGAAGCTTTCTTT.

J is TRBJ1-6 and V is TRBV7-2; 7 bases align to TRBD1. Germline V gene data show CDR1 as SGHTA and CDR2 as FQGNSA. V shed 5 bases and J 2 bases; nucleotides not matched to a gene: 6. CDR3 length: 16 residues. For the CDR3, the DNA is TGTGCCAGCAGCGTCACAGGGGTGACCTATAATTCACCCCTCCACTTT. Amino acids: CASSVTGVTYNSPLHF.

This chain connects TRBV30 to TRBJ1-3; 8 positions match TRBD1. CDR3 length: 14 amino acids. CDR1 is GTSNPN and CDR2 is SVGIG in the germline V gene (reference sequence). With 5 bases clipped from V and 5 bases from J, the junction kept 8 bases outside the gene matches. The CDR3, as DNA: TGTGCCTGGCGGACAGGGAGGTTGAGAAACACCATATATTTT. Residues: CAWRTGRLRNTIYF.

This chain joins TRBV4-1 and TRBJ2-5; D is undetermined. TRBJ2-7 explains the end of the DNA better; the J call may be wrong. This CDR3 is built from 11 residues. CDR1 is MGHRA, CDR2 YSYEKL, per germline. The CDR3 reads CASSQEYEQYF. CDR3 DNA: TGCGCCAGCAGCCAAGAATACGAGCAGTACTTC.

The V and J genes are TRBV2 and TRBJ1-5, with D perhaps TRBD1 (5 bases). The ends were cut back, 4 bases at V and 4 bases at J, with 14 bases in the middle. The CDR3 runs 15 residues. Germline V lookup: CDR1 SNHLY, CDR2 FYNNEI. In nucleotides, the CDR3 is TGTGCCAGCAGTGTGGGGGGAATGAATAATCAGCCCCAGCATTTT. Its protein product is CASSVGGMNNQPQHF. Filled out from reference TRBV2 and TRBJ1-5, the complete variable domain reads EPEVTQTPSHQVTQMGQEVILRCVPISNHLYFYWYRQILGQKVEFLVSFYNNEISEKSEIFDDQFSVERPDGSNFTLKIRSTKLEDSAMYFCASSVGGMNNQPQHFGDGTRLSIL.

The gene calls are TRBV7-2 and TRBJ1-1; possible D gene TRBD1, 5 bases. The CDR3 loop spans 14 amino acids. Germline values: CDR1 SGHTA, CDR2 FQGNSA. V lost 5 bases and J lost 3, with 13 bases in between. For the CDR3, the DNA is TGTGCCAGCAGCCAGTATACAGGAGACACTGAAGCTTTCTTT. Protein: CASSQYTGDTEAFF.

The rearrangement links TRBV10-3 to TRBJ2-7; 10 positions match TRBD1. CDR1 and CDR2 from the germline V gene are ENHRY and SYGVKD. The CDR3 is 14 residues long. Losses at the gene ends were 4 bases for V and 2 bases for J; bases not matched to a gene: 2. CDR3 amino acids: CAISAGQGAYEQYF. The CDR3 nucleotides are TGTGCCATCAGTGCAGGACAGGGGGCCTACGAGCAGTACTTC.

The gene calls are TRBV5-6 and TRBJ2-4, with TRBD2 identical over 7 bases. Per germline, CDR1 SGHDT and CDR2 YYEEEE. This CDR3 spans 19 amino acids. The trim removed 7 bases at V and 2 bases at J, leaving 21 bases unmatched. CDR3 bases: TGTGCCAGCTCCGCCGGTTGGGGAGGGCCACTATTAACCAAAAACATTCAGTACTTC. Translated, it gives CASSAGWGGPLLTKNIQYF.

J is TRBJ2-2 and V is TRBV11-2; TRBD1 matches at 7 bases. V shed 5 bases and J 6 bases; nucleotides not matched to a gene: 21. Germline V lookup: CDR1 SGHAT, CDR2 FQNNGV. The CDR3 is 19 residues long. The CDR3 region has the DNA TGTGCCAGCAGCACAGTCCGGGACAGCTTTAAGGTGGGCGCCGGGGAGCTGTTTTTT. Encoded protein: CASSTVRDSFKVGAGELFF.

The rearrangement uses TRBV5-1 and TRBJ2-2; D call uncertain. V shed 0 bases and J shed 4 bases, with 7 bases lying between them. Per germline, CDR1 SGHRS and CDR2 YFSETQ. The CDR3 has 14 amino acids. Written as DNA, the CDR3 is TGCGCCAGCAGCTTGGAACTCTCCACCGGGGAGCTGTTTTTT. It is translated as CASSLELSTGELFF.

V usage is TRBV9 and J usage is TRBJ1-3; 7 bases are a match to TRBD1. The CDR3 length is 15 residues. Germline lookup yields CDR1 SGDLS and CDR2 YYNGEE. Trimming cost V 4 bases and J 0 bases; bases outside gene matches: 4. CDR3 in DNA: TGTGCCAGCAGCCCCCGGGACAGCTCTGGAAACACCATATATTTT. Its protein is CASSPRDSSGNTIYF.

The rearrangement uses TRBV6-5 and TRBJ2-7; perhaps TRBD2 as D (5 bases). The CDR3 length is 15 residues. V shed 4 bases and J shed 5 bases, with 18 bases lying between them. CDR1 is MNHEY and CDR2 is SVGAGI in the germline V gene. CDR3 region: CASSSPVARANEQYF. The CDR3 nucleotides are TGTGCCAGCAGTTCCCCCGTTGCGAGGGCCAACGAGCAGTACTTC.

The J gene is TRBJ1-2, the V gene TRBV4-3; 9 positions match TRBD1. Germline CDR1 reads LGHNA; CDR2 reads YSLEER. This CDR3 region has 14 residues. V lost 0 bases and J lost 7; bases outside the gene matches: 3. DNA of the CDR3: TGCGCCAGCAGCCAAGAAACAGGGGGCGGTGGCTACACCTTC. This encodes CASSQETGGGGYTF.

This rearrangement joins TRBV18 to TRBJ2-5, with 7 positions matching TRBD1. The assigned J gene may be wrong: the sequence end matches TRBJ2-7 better. The CDR3 is 15 amino acids. CDR1 is KGHSH and CDR2 is LQKENI in the germline V gene. The CDR3 spells CASSPPDRPTYEQYF. As DNA, the CDR3 is TGTGCCAGCTCTCCCCCGGACAGGCCGACCTACGAGCAGTACTTC.

CDR3 nucleotide sequence: TGTGCCAGCAGCTTGCTGGGACAGACCTACGAGCAGTACTTC. Its protein product is CASSLLGQTYEQYF. V usage is TRBV5-5 and J usage is TRBJ2-7; 7 positions match TRBD1. The CDR3 is 14 residues long. CDR1 and CDR2 (germline): SGHKS, YYEKEE (reference sequence). V dropped 1 base and J dropped 2; count of bases not matched to a gene: 3.

The CDR3 loop reads CASSLLGRHTDTQYF. DNA of the CDR3: TGTGCCAGCAGCTTATTGGGGCGGCACACAGATACGCAGTATTTT. V is TRBV11-2 and J is TRBJ2-3; possibly TRBD1 for D (5 bases). Germline CDR1 reads SGHAT; CDR2 reads FQNNGV. The CDR3 has 15 amino acids. Trimming removed 2 bases at V and 2 bases at J, with 11 bases between.

In its sample, this clone was seen once. This chain connects TRBV7-9 to TRBJ2-4; TRBD1 might be the D (5 bases). The CDR3 has 15 residues. V was shortened by 2 bases and J by 7 bases, with 15 bases between the two germline ends. Per germline, CDR1 SEHNR and CDR2 FQNEAQ (reference sequence). The CDR3 protein is CASSLQDTVRNIQYF. As DNA, the CDR3 is TGTGCCAGCAGCTTACAGGACACCGTAAGGAACATTCAGTACTTC.